The T cell receptor (beta chain) described here comes from a study of neurological immune-mediated disorders. Study-level findings and limits: The expanded clones of different subjects shared no CDR3 amino acid sequences (suggesting private repertoires in all groups).

One entry per CDR3 protein results from TCRdb running MiXCR on the 5' RACE reads. This table holds more than 55,000 distinct CDR3 sequences, roughly 10% found once. This clonotype occurred a few times. What it binds is not known. Documented time point: longitudinal time-point 2. The CDR3 sequence is 14 residues long. Germline-derived CDR1 and CDR2 are MGHRA and YSYEKL. Trimming removed 2 bases at V and 8 bases at J, with 15 bases between. Sequenced sample: PBMCs. This TCR derives from a man younger than 40 in good health. This chain joins TRBV4-1 and TRBJ1-2; D ambiguous. DNA for the CDR3: TGCGCCAGCAGCCAACCCGGGGAGGTGGTCGGCTACACCTTC. It yields the protein CASSQPGEVVGYTF.